The subject of this entry is one TCR beta chain. The table came from immunoSEQ multiplex PCR; TCRdb's copy has only in-frame clones and leaves some out. The sample contains 120,000 or so clones, 91% of which appear only once. The data are from a study of control samples from healthy donors and cancer patients. The CDR3 is 17 residues long. From germline, CDR1 is LNHNV and CDR2 YYDKDF (reference sequence). The junction had 11 bases not matched to a gene; V was cut back by 1 base and J by 7 bases. The receptor comes from a man aged 18 to 29 in good health. Sample: blood. This sequence joins TRBV15 and TRBJ2-1; 9 bases align to TRBD2. The CDR3 DNA sequence: TGTGCCACCAGCAGAGGAGGAAGCGGGGGGCGCGGGAATGAGCAGTTCTTC. Amino acids: CATSRGGSGGRGNEQFF.